A selection of T cell receptor beta chains follows, all from one sample in a study of beta chain features in type 1 diabetes. Here immunoSEQ multiplex PCR was the method, and the copy in TCRdb shows in-frame clones only, minus some. The sample holds about 52,000 clones; under 50% are singletons and the top ten take approximately 1.5%. The specimen sequenced was Tregs from blood. The receptors originated from a man aged 25 to 45 with type 1 diabetes. The CDR3 runs from the conserved cysteine through the conserved F or W. The D gene is left open where the match is weak. The size field is filled for only some rows; it gives once, few, many or a size class.

abundance: .
v_gene: TRBV5-4
j_gene: TRBJ1-1
d_gene: .
CDR3nt: TGTGCCAGCAGCTTGGGAGTTCCGGGAACAAGAACCCTTGAAGCTTTCTTT
CDR3aa: CASSLGVPGTRTLEAFF

abundance: .
v_gene: TRBV28
j_gene: TRBJ1-1
d_gene: TRBD1
CDR3nt: TGTGCCAGCAGTCCCTCGACAGGGAGGATGGACACTGAAGCTTTCTTT
CDR3aa: CASSPSTGRMDTEAFF

abundance: .
v_gene: TRBV7-2
j_gene: TRBJ2-5
d_gene: .
CDR3nt: TGTGCCAGCAGCTTACTGAGGGCGGGGATTCAAGAGACCCAGTACTTC
CDR3aa: CASSLLRAGIQETQYF

abundance: .
v_gene: TRBV2
j_gene: TRBJ2-2
d_gene: TRBD1
CDR3nt: TGTGCCAGCAGCCCGACAGGGGTGACCATCACCGGGGAGCTGTTTTTT
CDR3aa: CASSPTGVTITGELFF

abundance: .
v_gene: TRBV13
j_gene: TRBJ2-7
d_gene: TRBD2
CDR3nt: TGTGCCAGCAGCCTAGCGGGAGATTCCTACGAGCAGTACTTC
CDR3aa: CASSLAGDSYEQYF

abundance: .
v_gene: TRBV7-3
j_gene: TRBJ2-1
d_gene: .
CDR3nt: TGTGCCAGCAGTCCACTAGCATCCTCCTACAATGAGCAGTTCTTC
CDR3aa: CASSPLASSYNEQFF

abundance: .
v_gene: TRBV6-5
j_gene: TRBJ2-5
d_gene: .
CDR3nt: TGTGCCAGCAGGCGGGACAGTGACCAAGAGACCCAGTACTTC
CDR3aa: CASRRDSDQETQYF

abundance: .
v_gene: TRBV29-1
j_gene: TRBJ2-3
d_gene: .
CDR3nt: TGCAGCCATGAGAGCCGGAGCGGGACAGATACGCAGTATTTT
CDR3aa: CSHESRSGTDTQYF

abundance: few
v_gene: TRBV10-3
j_gene: TRBJ2-5
d_gene: TRBD2
CDR3nt: TGTGCCATCATTACTTCCTTAAAGGCTAGCGGTCCCAAAGAGACCCAGTACTTC
CDR3aa: CAIITSLKASGPKETQYF

abundance: .
v_gene: TRBV18
j_gene: TRBJ2-1
d_gene: TRBD2
CDR3nt: TGTGCCAGCTCACCGAGGGCGGGAGACCTTTGGAATGAGCAGTTCTTC
CDR3aa: CASSPRAGDLWNEQFF

abundance: .
v_gene: TRBV11-2
j_gene: TRBJ1-1
d_gene: TRBD1
CDR3nt: TGTGCCAGCAGTATTCAGGGGGCTTTCACTGAAGCTTTCTTT
CDR3aa: CASSIQGAFTEAFF

abundance: .
v_gene: TRBV6-6
j_gene: TRBJ2-7
d_gene: .
CDR3nt: TGTGCCACCACTTCCAACTACGAGCAGTACTTC
CDR3aa: CATTSNYEQYF

abundance: few
v_gene: TRBV19
j_gene: TRBJ1-5
d_gene: .
CDR3nt: TGTGCCAGTACTGGGTCGTCGTACTGGAGCCATCAGCCCCAGCATTTT
CDR3aa: CASTGSSYWSHQPQHF

abundance: .
v_gene: TRBV7-3
j_gene: TRBJ2-2
d_gene: .
CDR3nt: TGTGCCAGCAGCTTTCTATCCACCGGGGAGCTGTTTTTT
CDR3aa: CASSFLSTGELFF

abundance: few
v_gene: TRBV28
j_gene: TRBJ2-5
d_gene: .
CDR3nt: TGTGCCAGCAGTCTGGACTACACAGAGACCCAGTACTTC
CDR3aa: CASSLDYTETQYF

abundance: few
v_gene: TRBV27
j_gene: TRBJ2-6
d_gene: .
CDR3nt: TGTGCCAGTAGAACCTCTGGGGCCAACGTCCTGACTTTC
CDR3aa: CASRTSGANVLTF

abundance: .
v_gene: TRBV7-2
j_gene: TRBJ2-5
d_gene: .
CDR3nt: TGTGCCAGCAGCACGTGGACAGAGCAGTACTTC
CDR3aa: CASSTWTEQYF

abundance: .
v_gene: TRBV7-2
j_gene: TRBJ1-3
d_gene: .
CDR3nt: TGTGCCAGCAGCTTAGAGCACTCTGGAAACACCATATATTTT
CDR3aa: CASSLEHSGNTIYF

abundance: .
v_gene: TRBV30
j_gene: TRBJ1-5
d_gene: .
CDR3nt: TGTGCCTGGAGCAGGCCCCGGTCAGGGCTCAATCAGCCCCAGCATTTT
CDR3aa: CAWSRPRSGLNQPQHF

abundance: many
v_gene: TRBV19
j_gene: TRBJ1-5
d_gene: .
CDR3nt: TGTGCCAGTAGTGCGTTCCAGGGTTTCCGCAATCAGCCCCAGCATTTT
CDR3aa: CASSAFQGFRNQPQHF

abundance: few
v_gene: TRBV30
j_gene: TRBJ2-3
d_gene: .
CDR3nt: TGTGCCTGGAAGTCCGGGGATACGCAGTATTTT
CDR3aa: CAWKSGDTQYF

abundance: once
v_gene: TRBV5-1
j_gene: TRBJ1-6
d_gene: TRBD1
CDR3nt: TGCGCCAGCAGCCCTACAGGGGAATCTTTTTCACCCCTCCACTTT
CDR3aa: CASSPTGESFSPLHF

abundance: .
v_gene: TRBV5-4
j_gene: TRBJ1-1
d_gene: .
CDR3nt: TGTGCCAGCAGCAGCGGACGGCTAATGAACACTGAAGCTTTCTTT
CDR3aa: CASSSGRLMNTEAFF

abundance: once
v_gene: TRBV11-3
j_gene: TRBJ2-5
d_gene: .
CDR3nt: TGTGCCAGCAGCTTAGTGCAGGAGGGAGAGCAGTACTTC
CDR3aa: CASSLVQEGEQYF

abundance: few
v_gene: TRBV29-1
j_gene: TRBJ2-6
d_gene: .
CDR3nt: TGCAGCGTGGGTGTGCTCAGGGGTCCTGGGGCCAACGTCCTGACTTTC
CDR3aa: CSVGVLRGPGANVLTF

abundance: few
v_gene: TRBV5-1
j_gene: TRBJ2-7
d_gene: TRBD1
CDR3nt: TGCGCCAGCAGCCCCGGACAGGGGAGGTACGAGCAGTACTTC
CDR3aa: CASSPGQGRYEQYF

abundance: .
v_gene: TRBV5-1
j_gene: TRBJ1-5
d_gene: .
CDR3nt: TGCGCCAGCAGCTTGGATCAGGGCCTCCAGCCCCAGCATTTT
CDR3aa: CASSLDQGLQPQHF

abundance: .
v_gene: TRBV18
j_gene: TRBJ2-6
d_gene: TRBD1
CDR3nt: TGTGCCAGCTCCGTCGGGACAGGAGCCTCTGGGGCCAACGTCCTGACTTTC
CDR3aa: CASSVGTGASGANVLTF

abundance: .
v_gene: TRBV19
j_gene: TRBJ1-1
d_gene: .
CDR3nt: TGTGCCAGTATGAGGAGCACTGAAGCTTTCTTT
CDR3aa: CASMRSTEAFF

abundance: .
v_gene: TRBV7-8
j_gene: TRBJ2-7
d_gene: .
CDR3nt: TGTGCCAGCAGCTTAGAACTACCCGGCGAGCAGTACTTC
CDR3aa: CASSLELPGEQYF

abundance: .
v_gene: TRBV7-2
j_gene: TRBJ1-2
d_gene: TRBD1
CDR3nt: TGTGCCAGCAGCTTAGCGGGACAGGTCTACACCTTC
CDR3aa: CASSLAGQVYTF

abundance: .
v_gene: TRBV29-1
j_gene: TRBJ2-3
d_gene: TRBD2
CDR3nt: TGCAGCGTGCGGACTAGCGGGAGCTCAGATACGCAGTATTTT
CDR3aa: CSVRTSGSSDTQYF

abundance: few
v_gene: TRBV2
j_gene: TRBJ2-3
d_gene: TRBD1
CDR3nt: TGTGCCAGCAGTGTGGGGGACAGGGCAACAGATACGCAGTATTTT
CDR3aa: CASSVGDRATDTQYF

abundance: .
v_gene: TRBV5-1
j_gene: TRBJ1-1
d_gene: .
CDR3nt: TGCGCCAGCAGCTTCGGACAGCACACTGAAGCTTTCTTT
CDR3aa: CASSFGQHTEAFF

abundance: few
v_gene: TRBV7-3
j_gene: TRBJ2-1
d_gene: .
CDR3nt: TGTGCCAGCAGCGCCTCGGGATCCGGCAATGAGCAGTTCTTC
CDR3aa: CASSASGSGNEQFF

abundance: .
v_gene: TRBV27
j_gene: TRBJ1-5
d_gene: .
CDR3nt: TGTGCCAGCAGTTTACAGGGGATACGTAGCAATCAGCCCCAGCATTTT
CDR3aa: CASSLQGIRSNQPQHF

abundance: few
v_gene: TRBV19
j_gene: TRBJ2-4
d_gene: TRBD1
CDR3nt: TGTGCCAGTAGTACAGGTTGGACAGGAAACATTCAGTACTTC
CDR3aa: CASSTGWTGNIQYF

abundance: few
v_gene: TRBV4-3
j_gene: TRBJ2-1
d_gene: TRBD2
CDR3nt: TGCGCCAGCAGCCAAGGCGCGGGACTAGCGATTTACAATGAGCAGTTCTTC
CDR3aa: CASSQGAGLAIYNEQFF

abundance: .
v_gene: TRBV6-1
j_gene: TRBJ1-6
d_gene: TRBD1
CDR3nt: TGTGCCAGCACTGGACAGGGTACGACACCCCTCCACTTT
CDR3aa: CASTGQGTTPLHF

abundance: .
v_gene: TRBV4-2
j_gene: TRBJ1-5
d_gene: TRBD1
CDR3nt: TGTGCCAGCAGCCGGACCCGACAGGGTGACAATCAGCCCCAGCATTTT
CDR3aa: CASSRTRQGDNQPQHF

abundance: few
v_gene: TRBV13
j_gene: TRBJ2-1
d_gene: TRBD2
CDR3nt: TGTGCCAGCAGCTTATTTGGTGGGAGGGTCAACAATGAGCAGTTCTTC
CDR3aa: CASSLFGGRVNNEQFF

abundance: .
v_gene: TRBV5-4
j_gene: TRBJ2-1
d_gene: TRBD2
CDR3nt: TGTGCCAGCAGCTTGTATAAGACTAGCGGGAGCTCCTACAATGAGCAGTTCTTC
CDR3aa: CASSLYKTSGSSYNEQFF

abundance: .
v_gene: TRBV30
j_gene: TRBJ1-1
d_gene: .
CDR3nt: TGTGCCTGGAACGTACAGGACACTGAAGCTTTCTTT
CDR3aa: CAWNVQDTEAFF

abundance: few
v_gene: TRBV6-5
j_gene: TRBJ1-2
d_gene: TRBD1
CDR3nt: TGTGCCAGCAGACAGGACAGGCTAGCTAACTATGGCTACACCTTC
CDR3aa: CASRQDRLANYGYTF